Sequencing of this T cell receptor (beta chain) was carried out in a study of shared clonotypes between healthy human individuals. This CDR3 is built from 13 residues. V was shortened by 5 bases and J by 7 bases, with 14 bases between the two germline ends. Germline loops: CDR1 SGHTA, CDR2 FQGNSA. Profiled with immunoSEQ multiplex PCR; TCRdb holds only in-frame clones, not every one. Seen here are 650,000 to 800,000 clones, around 77% observed once, and the top ten hold approximately 2%. A few counts support this clone. The sequence was collected from a woman aged 25 to 39 in good health. J is TRBJ2-5 and V is TRBV7-2, with D uncertain. Sequenced sample: memory CD4+ T cells sorted from blood. Subset indicated: CD45RA-negative fraction. CDR3 in amino acids: CASSTSSRGTQYF. CDR3 nucleotides: TGTGCCAGCAGCACAAGTAGCCGTGGGACCCAGTACTTC.